This TCR beta chain was identified in a study of T cell clonotyping in hematopoietic cell transplantation. Background on the study: Cytoreduction preceded collection of pretransplant recipient samples.

This sample's time point: recipient sample about 28 days before transplant, after cytoreduction. In the case of this clone: Its target is unknown.

Study observations and caveats: No sorting was done, leaving CD4 and CD8 contributions mixed.

Sequenced by immunoSEQ multiplex PCR; TCRdb stores in-frame clones only, minus some. This sample has some 13,000 clones, with approximately 80% found just once. Trimming shortened V by 0 bases and J by 4 bases, and 9 bases separated the two germline ends. Germline CDR1 reads LNHDA; CDR2 reads SQIVND (reference sequence). The CDR3 runs to 14 residues. J is TRBJ1-2 and V is TRBV19; no clear D. Sequencing used peripheral blood mononuclear cells, obtained before stem cell transplant. This clonotype was obtained from a man in his 60s with acute myeloid leukemia. Some clones in this sample may be carry-over from other donors' samples. The CDR3 protein is CASSIDLSVYGYTF. Here the CDR3 DNA reads TGTGCCAGTAGTATAGATCTAAGCGTCTATGGCTACACCTTC.